One sample yielded the 32 T cell receptor beta chains listed below, sequenced in a study of T cells in Graves' hyperthyroidism and ophthalmopathy. Amplified regions were TCR beta CDR3 sequences from RNA transcripts. First-round RT-PCR of the TCR CDR3 relied on the HTBI primer set. MiXCR was run by TCRdb on the multiplex PCR reads, yielding one entry per CDR3 protein. The sample has approximately 620,000 distinct CDR3 sequences, roughly 13% seen once; the top ten hold about 5.8%. The sequencing input was blood. These receptors were taken from a woman in her twenties or thirties with Graves' hyperthyroidism that later progressed to Graves' ophthalmopathy.

This clonotype has ten or more counts. This chain uses TRBV12-3 or TRBV12-4 with TRBJ2-5, with 9 bases aligning to TRBD2. This CDR3 is 14 amino acids long. The V segment lost 7 bases and the J segment 2 bases; nucleotides outside the gene matches: 5. In DNA, the CDR3 is TGTGCCAGCAACTTAGCGGGGGCTCAAGAGACCCAGTACTTC. It yields the protein CASNLAGAQETQYF.

This clonotype was counted ten times or more. V is TRBV12-3 or TRBV12-4 and J is TRBJ1-6, with TRBD1 identical over 7 bases. The trim removed 6 bases at V and 9 bases at J, leaving 8 bases unmatched. CDR3 length equals 14 residues. The CDR3: CASRVDRVGSPLHF. For the CDR3, the DNA is TGTGCCAGCAGGGTAGACAGGGTCGGTTCACCCCTCCACTTT.

This clonotype was seen repeatedly, ten times or more. This chain links TRBV6-2 or TRBV6-3 with TRBJ1-5, with a weak D call TRBD1 (5 bases). Germline CDR1 MNHEY, CDR2 SVGEGT. The V end was cut by 2 bases, the J end by 1 base, with 15 bases between. The CDR3 extends over 17 amino acids. CDR3 amino acids: CASSYGKGLGSNQPQHF. In DNA form, the CDR3 reads TGTGCCAGCAGTTACGGAAAGGGGTTAGGGAGCAATCAGCCCCAGCATTTT.

This clonotype has more than one count but fewer than ten. V usage is TRBV11-3 and J usage is TRBJ2-6; 14 bases are shared with TRBD2. Trimming took 4 bases from V and 3 from J; bases not matched to a gene: 11. Germline V lookup: CDR1 SGHNT, CDR2 YENEEA. The CDR3 loop spans 20 amino acids. The CDR3 sequence: CASSWREGLAGESGANVLTF. The CDR3 coding sequence is TGTGCCAGCAGCTGGAGGGAGGGACTAGCGGGAGAGAGTGGGGCCAACGTCCTGACTTTC.

Concerning this clonotype itself: This sequence may be a read error, since a much larger clone differs from it by one base. The V and J genes are TRBV3-1 and TRBJ2-1; tentative D call: TRBD2 (6 bases). The CDR3 consists of 16 residues. The germline CDR1 and CDR2 sequences are LGHDT and YNNKEL (reference sequence). The V and J ends lost 1 base and 0 bases respectively, with 10 bases between them. The CDR3 here is CASSQGNGGSYNEQFF. In nucleotides, the CDR3 is TGTGCCAGCAGCCAAGGGAACGGGGGCTCCTACAATGAGCAGTTCTTC.

This clonotype was recorded at least ten times. The V and J genes are TRBV11-1 and TRBJ1-1; weak D call: TRBD1 (6 bases). Germline CDR1 and CDR2: SGHAT and FQDESV (reference sequence). Trimming removed 1 base from V and 1 base from J, with 10 bases in between. The CDR3 has 15 residues. The chain's CDR3 is CASSLEGGKNTEAFF. The CDR3 bases are TGTGCCAGCAGCTTAGAGGGGGGTAAGAACACTGAAGCTTTCTTT.

Only a few counts were recorded for this clonotype. This chain connects TRBV7-8 to TRBJ1-5; D unresolved. The CDR3 sequence is 21 residues long. From germline, CDR1 is SGHVS and CDR2 FQNEAQ. Trimming shortened V by 2 bases and J by 2 bases, and 28 bases separated the two germline ends. CDR3 protein: CASSLYRAEQEPAMGNQPQHF. In nucleotides, the CDR3 is TGTGCCAGCAGCTTATATCGGGCGGAGCAGGAACCGGCGATGGGCAATCAGCCCCAGCATTTT.

Ten or more counts support this clonotype. V usage is TRBV18 and J usage is TRBJ2-3; D not resolved. In germline, CDR1 is KGHSH, CDR2 LQKENI. The CDR3 runs 16 residues. V was pared by 0 bases and J by 3 bases, with 13 bases between. CDR3 nucleotides: TGTGCCAGCTCACCACCCAAAACGGGTAGAACAGATACGCAGTATTTT. Its translation: CASSPPKTGRTDTQYF. The full variable domain, its missing parts supplied by reference TRBV18 and TRBJ2-3, is NAGVMQNPRHLVRRRGQEARLRCSPMKGHSHVYWYRQLPEEGLKFMVYLQKENIIDESGMPKERFSAEFPKEGPSILRIQQVVRGDSAAYFCASSPPKTGRTDTQYFGPGTRLTVL.

This clonotype has more than one count but fewer than ten. This rearrangement joins TRBV29-1 to TRBJ1-4, with 8 positions matching TRBD1. The CDR3 runs to 14 residues. Germline CDR1 is SQVTM and CDR2 is ANQGSEA. Trimming removed 2 bases from V and 8 bases from J; junction bases left unmatched: 7. CDR3 region: CSVERQGPGEKLFF. As DNA, the CDR3 is TGCAGCGTTGAAAGACAGGGGCCGGGGGAAAAACTGTTTTTT.

The gene calls are TRBV6-2 or TRBV6-3 and TRBJ1-1; 8 nucleotides agree with TRBD1. This CDR3 has 13 residues. V shed 6 bases and J 5 bases; nucleotides not matched to a gene: 5. Germline-derived CDR1 and CDR2 are MNHEY and SVGEGT. CDR3 sequence (DNA): TGTGCCAGCAGAGGACAGGGTCTGACTGAAGCTTTCTTT. It yields the protein CASRGQGLTEAFF.

On this clonotype: A much larger clone lies a single base off, so this may be a read error. The chain uses TRBV4-1 and TRBJ2-7; D is unresolved. Trimming took 3 bases from V and 2 from J, leaving 14 bases between them. Per the germline V gene, CDR1 is MGHRA and CDR2 is YSYEKL. This CDR3 comprises 15 residues. CDR3 residues: CASSQGSGAAYEQYF. In DNA form, the CDR3 reads TGCGCCAGCAGCCAGGGCTCGGGCGCCGCCTACGAGCAGTACTTC.

This clonotype was observed at least ten times. The rearrangement links TRBV6-5 to TRBJ1-6, with TRBD1 matching 7 bases. Unmatched junction bases numbered 14, after V lost 1 base and J lost 8 bases. This CDR3 is built from 18 residues. Germline values: CDR1 MNHEY, CDR2 SVGAGI. Here the CDR3 DNA reads TGTGCCAGCAGTTACTTCGCGCGGGCAGGGGGGGAGGATTCACCCCTCCACTTT. Translated, it gives CASSYFARAGGEDSPLHF.

This clonotype was observed many times. This chain uses TRBV20-1 with TRBJ1-6; possible D gene TRBD1, 5 bases. The germline V gene encodes CDR1 DFQATT and CDR2 SNEGSKA (reference sequence). This CDR3 has 15 amino acids. V was pared by 1 base and J by 7 bases, with 14 bases between. The CDR3 reads CSARVGGGGNSPLHF. The CDR3 nucleotides read TGCAGTGCTAGAGTCGGGGGTGGAGGGAATTCACCCCTCCACTTT.

The chain has TRBV4-1 and TRBJ1-1; D remains unclear. CDR1 and CDR2 (germline): MGHRA, YSYEKL. The ends were cut back, 3 bases at V and 0 bases at J, with 17 bases in the middle. The CDR3 extends over 17 amino acids. The CDR3, as DNA: TGCGCCAGCAGCCAGACTTTGACACTTACCCTGAACACTGAAGCTTTCTTT. Translating it yields CASSQTLTLTLNTEAFF.

This clonotype was seen repeatedly, ten times or more. This chain connects TRBV30 to TRBJ1-5, with D possibly matching TRBD1 (5 bases). CDR3 length equals 14 residues. Germline CDR1 is GTSNPN and CDR2 is SVGIG (reference sequence). The ends were cut back, 3 bases at V and 4 bases at J, with 13 bases in the middle. CDR3 in DNA: TGTGCCTGGAGCTCGGCTGGGGGAAATCAGCCCCAGCATTTT. Translation gives CAWSSAGGNQPQHF. The full variable domain, rest sourced from reference TRBV30 and TRBJ1-5, is SQTIHQWPATLVQPVGSPLSLECTVEGTSNPNLYWYRQAAGRGLQLLFYSVGIGQISSEVPQNLSASRPQDRQFILSSKKLLLSDSGFYLCAWSSAGGNQPQHFGDGTRLSIL.

Notes on this clonotype: A clone one base away is much larger, so this may be a read error. The conserved final phenylalanine or tryptophan is absent from the CDR3, which likely points to a read error. This chain uses TRBV6-1 with TRBJ2-7; D is possibly TRBD2 (5 bases). Germline V gene data show CDR1 as MNHNS and CDR2 as SASEGT. The CDR3 has 11 amino acids. Trimming shortened V by 7 bases and J by 6 bases, and 10 bases separated the two germline ends. The CDR3 here is CASKVAGEQYI. CDR3 DNA: TGTGCCAGCAAAGTCGCGGGCGAGCAGTACATC.

This clonotype was observed a handful of times. The chain links TRBV29-1 to TRBJ1-1, with D hard to call. In germline, CDR1 is SQVTM, CDR2 ANQGSEA. The ends were cut back, 7 bases at V and 0 bases at J, with 9 bases in the middle. The CDR3 consists of 12 residues. The CDR3: CSAQEVNTEAFF. The CDR3 DNA sequence: TGCAGCGCCCAGGAGGTGAACACTGAAGCTTTCTTT.

The sample holds many counts of this clonotype. This chain links TRBV12-3 or TRBV12-4 with TRBJ2-7, with 7 bases fitting TRBD2. V was clipped by 4 bases and J by 0 bases; unmatched bases: 12. CDR3 length: 17 amino acids. The CDR3 here is CASSSPGLPASSYEQYF. The CDR3 DNA sequence: TGTGCCAGCAGTTCGCCGGGACTACCCGCTAGCTCCTACGAGCAGTACTTC.

Note on this clonotype: The junction differs from germline at one of its ends, possibly a read error. The chain joins TRBV7-3 to TRBJ1-1; D is undetermined. CDR1 is SGHTA, CDR2 FQGTGA, per germline. The CDR3 runs to 14 residues. CDR3 sequence: CASSLTGMNTAAFF. CDR3 sequence (DNA): TGTGCCAGCAGCTTAACGGGGATGAACACTGCAGCTTTCTTT.

This clonotype was counted at least ten times. The chain recombines TRBV7-3 with TRBJ2-3, with D perhaps given as TRBD1 or TRBD2 (5 bases each). Trimming pared 1 base from V and 5 bases from J, leaving 10 bases between. The CDR3 has 14 residues. The V gene's germline CDR1 is SGHTA and CDR2 FQGTGA. The chain's CDR3 is CASSLRGSGDTQYF. The CDR3 region has the DNA TGTGCCAGCAGCTTAAGGGGGAGCGGAGATACGCAGTATTTT. The full variable domain, completed using reference TRBV7-3 and TRBJ2-3, is GAGVSQTPSNKVTEKGKYVELRCDPISGHTALYWYRQSLGQGPEFLIYFQGTGAADDSGLPNDRFFAVRPEGSVSTLKIQRTERGDSAVYLCASSLRGSGDTQYFGPGTRLTVL.

This clonotype was seen at least ten times. The genes are TRBV27 and TRBJ2-1; 8 bases map to TRBD2. Germline V gives CDR1 MNHEY, CDR2 SMNVEV (reference sequence). This CDR3 is 14 amino acids long. Unmatched junction bases numbered 6, after V lost 4 bases and J lost 7 bases. The CDR3: CASSSPGGGNEQFF. In DNA form, the CDR3 reads TGTGCCAGCAGTTCCCCCGGCGGGGGGAATGAGCAGTTCTTC.

This clonotype has at least ten counts. The CDR3 region has the DNA TGTGCCAGCAGCCAGACCTCGGGGGGTAACACTGAAGCTTTCTTT. Its translation: CASSQTSGGNTEAFF. The chain employs TRBV3-1 and TRBJ1-1, with D perhaps matching TRBD1 (5 bases). V was clipped by 3 bases and J by 2 bases, with 13 bases between them. The CDR3 loop spans 15 amino acids. Germline values: CDR1 LGHDT, CDR2 YNNKEL (reference sequence).

The genes are TRBV10-2 and TRBJ1-4; 7 bases agree with TRBD1. The CDR3 is 16 amino acids. From germline, CDR1 is WSHSY and CDR2 SAAADI. V gave up 3 bases and J gave up 3 bases; unmatched junction bases: 7. DNA for the CDR3: TGCGCCAGCAGTGATGGACAGGCGATCGCTAATGAAAAACTGTTTTTT. Residues: CASSDGQAIANEKLFF.

This clonotype occurred many times. J is TRBJ2-1 and V is TRBV18; D is tentatively TRBD1 or TRBD2 (5 bases each). CDR3 length: 15 amino acids. Germline loops: CDR1 KGHSH, CDR2 LQKENI. Trimming pared 2 bases from V and 6 bases from J, leaving 14 bases between. The CDR3 DNA follows: TGTGCCAGCTCACCAGGGGGACGGTCTGTCAATGAGCAGTTCTTC. It is translated as CASSPGGRSVNEQFF.

This sequence joins TRBV20-1 and TRBJ2-1; 10 bases align to TRBD2. V trimming: 2 bases; J trimming: 3 bases; junction bases outside the gene matches: 7. This CDR3 region has 16 residues. Germline V gene lookup returns CDR1 DFQATT and CDR2 SNEGSKA (reference sequence). The CDR3 DNA reads as TGCAGTGCTAGACTAGCGGGAGATAAATTCTACAATGAGCAGTTCTTC. It is translated as CSARLAGDKFYNEQFF.

This clonotype was found a few times. This chain links TRBV5-8 with TRBJ2-7; no firm D call. The CDR3 is 12 residues long. The ends were cut back, 0 bases at V and 7 bases at J, with 8 bases in the middle. Germline CDR1 and CDR2: SGHTS and YDEGEE. In DNA, the CDR3 is TGTGCCAGCAGCTTGGTGTGGTGGGAGCAGTACTTC. Its protein product is CASSLVWWEQYF.

In this sample, this clonotype turned up a few times. V gene TRBV20-1 combines with J gene TRBJ1-3; no reliable D call. Germline-derived CDR1 and CDR2 are DFQATT and SNEGSKA (reference sequence). The CDR3 length is 17 residues. Between the trimmed V and J ends, which lost 3 bases and 0 bases, there was a span of 18 bases. The CDR3 region is CSARAVSHPSSGNTIYF. As DNA, the CDR3 is TGCAGTGCTAGGGCCGTTTCCCATCCTTCCTCTGGAAACACCATATATTTT.

This clonotype was counted a few times. The junction and the germline gene differ at one end; a read error may be behind it. The chain employs TRBV19 and TRBJ1-1; 8 nucleotides match TRBD1. Germline V gene data show CDR1 as LNHDA and CDR2 as SQIVND (reference sequence). This CDR3 is 15 amino acids long. CDR3 in amino acids: CASSLDRGRGTEAFF. The CDR3 nucleotides are TGTGCCAGTAGTCTAGACAGGGGTAGAGGCACTGAAGCTTTCTTT.

The table lists this clonotype with a few counts. CDR3 loop: CASSYEDRRDYGYTF. The CDR3 DNA is TGTGCCAGCAGCTACGAGGACAGAAGGGACTATGGCTACACCTTC. The chain combines TRBV14 with TRBJ1-2, with D possibly being TRBD1 (6 bases). The CDR3 is 15 residues long. Trimming left V 5 bases short and J 3 bases short, with 16 bases between. Germline V lookup: CDR1 SGHDN, CDR2 FVKESK.

There are a few counts of this clonotype. The V and J genes are TRBV19 and TRBJ2-6, with 9 bases lining up with TRBD1. The ends lost 4 bases at V and 1 base at J; junction bases unmatched: 11. The CDR3 sequence is 19 residues long. The germline V gene encodes CDR1 LNHDA and CDR2 SQIVND (reference sequence). CDR3 protein: CASSTPRDRVRSGANVLTF. The CDR3 DNA follows: TGTGCCAGTAGTACTCCCCGGGACAGGGTCAGGTCTGGGGCCAACGTCCTGACTTTC.

This clonotype has a count of ten or more. The genes are TRBV6-2 or TRBV6-3 and TRBJ2-1, with D maybe TRBD2 (6 bases). The CDR3 runs 14 residues. V lost 4 bases and J lost 9, with 16 bases in between. Germline lookup yields CDR1 MNHEY and CDR2 SVGEGT. The CDR3 region is CASSSYSGVGEQFF. The DNA of the CDR3 is TGTGCCAGCAGTTCCTATTCGGGGGTGGGTGAGCAGTTCTTC.

This clonotype has only a few counts. The V gene is TRBV20-1, the J gene TRBJ1-5; D is uncertain. In germline, CDR1 is DFQATT, CDR2 SNEGSKA (reference sequence). Between the trimmed V and J ends, which lost 5 bases and 2 bases, there was a span of 7 bases. The CDR3 loop spans 12 amino acids. The CDR3 reads CSAARGNQPQHF. The CDR3 nucleotides read TGCAGTGCTGCCAGAGGCAATCAGCCCCAGCATTTT.